One and the same sample provided the 10 T cell receptor beta chains below, sequenced in a study of long-term antiretroviral therapy in people with HIV. Running of the v3.0 immunoSEQ assay took place at survey level. The repertoire was sequenced with immunoSEQ multiplex PCR; TCRdb's copy has only in-frame clones and lacks some. The sample has 25,000 to 30,000 clones, over 80% seen once. This specimen consisted of unsorted PBMCs, obtained 0.4 years after starting antiretroviral therapy. The origin of the receptors is a man aged 18-30 years with HIV.

The rearrangement joins TRBV27 to TRBJ2-1; D gene ambiguous. Germline values: CDR1 MNHEY, CDR2 SMNVEV (reference sequence). Trimming took 2 bases from V and 3 from J, leaving 11 bases between them. This CDR3 has 15 amino acids. The CDR3 region is CASSLDFGGYNEQFF. The CDR3 nucleotides are TGTGCCAGCAGTTTAGACTTCGGCGGCTACAATGAGCAGTTCTTC.

The chain employs TRBV12-5 and TRBJ1-3; 7 bases are a match to TRBD1. The V gene end was trimmed by 0 bases and the J gene end by 3 bases; junction bases not matched to a gene: 11. Germline V gene data show CDR1 as LGHNT and CDR2 as FRNRAP. The CDR3 is made up of 18 amino acids. CDR3 nucleotide sequence: TGTGCTAGTGGTTTGGTACTCCATGACAGGGAATATGGAAACACCATATATTTT. Protein sequence: CASGLVLHDREYGNTIYF.

The chain is built from TRBV27 and TRBJ1-3; D is possibly TRBD1 (5 bases). Germline V lookup: CDR1 MNHEY, CDR2 SMNVEV (reference sequence). Trimming took off 5 bases at V and 0 bases at J, with 11 bases between the two ends. This CDR3 has 15 amino acids. CDR3 in DNA: TGTGCCAGCAGTCCGGGACCGAGCTCTGGAAACACCATATATTTT. It yields the protein CASSPGPSSGNTIYF.

This clone was detected a few times. V usage is TRBV13 and J usage is TRBJ1-5, with 9 bases that match TRBD1. The V segment lost 4 bases and the J segment 7 bases; nucleotides outside the gene matches: 8. The CDR3 runs to 15 residues. Germline assignment: CDR1 PRHDT and CDR2 FYEKMQ (reference sequence). CDR3 sequence: CASSSADRGGQPQHF. The CDR3 DNA follows: TGTGCCAGCAGCTCCGCGGACAGGGGAGGCCAGCCCCAGCATTTT.

The chain recombines TRBV2 with TRBJ1-6; no firm D call. Trimming pared 6 bases from V and 3 bases from J, leaving 15 bases between. CDR3 size: 16 residues. Germline-derived CDR1 and CDR2 are SNHLY and FYNNEI. The DNA for the CDR3 is TGTGCCAGCAGGAAGGGAACAGCCAACTATAATTCACCCCTCCACTTT. Amino acid sequence: CASRKGTANYNSPLHF.

This clone was counted only a few times. The chain employs TRBV7-2 and TRBJ2-7; 7 bases line up with TRBD2. The germline V gene encodes CDR1 SGHTA and CDR2 FQGNSA. Germline trimming cut 3 bases from V and 3 bases from J; bases unmatched to any gene: 5. The CDR3 is made up of 14 amino acids. CDR3 nucleotides: TGTGCCAGCAGCTTCGGCAGCGGGATCTACGAGCAGTACTTC. This gives the protein CASSFGSGIYEQYF.

The genes are TRBV21-1 and TRBJ2-7; TRBD2, the D gene given by the table, was not confirmed from the DNA. TRBV21-1 is noted as a pseudogene. This CDR3 has 19 amino acids. CDR3 DNA sequence: TGTGCCAGCAGCAAAGTTTGGAGGAGGGGGGCGGGAGTTGGCTACGAGCAGTACTTC. As protein: CASSKVWRRGAGVGYEQYF.

This chain links TRBV5-1 with TRBJ2-7; D possibly uses TRBD1 or TRBD2 (5 bases each). This CDR3 comprises 14 residues. The germline V gene encodes CDR1 SGHRS and CDR2 YFSETQ. Trimming shortened V by 4 bases and J by 2 bases, and 13 bases separated the two germline ends. Written as DNA, the CDR3 is TGCGCCAGCAGCAACTCGGGACGTACCTACGAGCAGTACTTC. Protein: CASSNSGRTYEQYF.

This chain connects TRBV5-1 to TRBJ2-2; 7 nucleotides match TRBD1. J lost 2 bases, V lost 0 bases, and 7 bases had no gene match. Germline CDR1 is SGHRS and CDR2 is YFSETQ. This CDR3 has 17 residues. The CDR3 loop is CASSLALTGSNTGELFF. The CDR3 DNA reads TGCGCCAGCAGCTTGGCTCTGACAGGGAGTAACACCGGGGAGCTGTTTTTT.

The chain has TRBV7-9 and TRBJ2-1; D gene ambiguous. Germline V gene sequence: CDR1 SEHNR, CDR2 FQNEAQ (reference sequence). The V end lost 4 bases, the J end lost 5 bases, and 18 bases lay between the germline ends. The CDR3 totals 16 residues. In DNA form, the CDR3 reads TGTGCCAGCAGCTCCCCTATGGGCAGTGGGCACAATGAGCAGTTCTTC. Encoded protein: CASSSPMGSGHNEQFF.